This entry lists 12 T cell receptor beta chains sequenced from one sample in a study of beta chain features in type 1 diabetes. General study results and limits: Type 1 diabetes patients showed a moderate but significant shortening of TCRB CDR3s in all four CD4+ subsets.

Expressed TCRB transcripts were sequenced after all isolated RNA was converted to cDNA. Some clones are missing from TCRdb's copy, which holds only in-frame ones; the method was immunoSEQ multiplex PCR. The sample gives about 160,000 clones, about 10% of which show up once; roughly 0.72% is in the top ten. These receptors have no identified antigens. Sequencing was carried out using central memory CD4+ T cells from blood. These receptors were taken from a woman under 40 with type 1 diabetes.

A few counts support this clone. This chain uses TRBV19 with TRBJ2-7; 9 bases agree with TRBD2. Germline V lookup: CDR1 LNHDA, CDR2 SQIVND (reference sequence). The trim removed 10 bases at V and 1 base at J, leaving 5 bases unmatched. The CDR3 covers 13 residues. The CDR3 protein is CATRLAESYEQYF. Here the CDR3 DNA reads TGTGCCACCAGACTAGCGGAGTCCTACGAGCAGTACTTC.

There are a few counts of this clone. CDR3 loop: CASSRGSGGNNEQFF. DNA of the CDR3: TGCGCCAGCAGCCGAGGCTCAGGCGGGAACAATGAGCAGTTCTTC. The chain combines TRBV4-1 with TRBJ2-1; D is possibly TRBD2 (6 bases). The CDR3 runs to 15 residues. V gave up 4 bases and J gave up 5 bases, with 15 bases separating them. Germline V gene sequence: CDR1 MGHRA, CDR2 YSYEKL.

The CDR3, as DNA: TGTGCCATCAGCCCCCGACAGGTTACAGATACGCAGTATTTT. This translates into CAISPRQVTDTQYF. The chain combines TRBV10-3 with TRBJ2-3; D might be TRBD1 (6 bases). The CDR3 has 14 amino acids. CDR1 and CDR2 (germline): ENHRY, SYGVKD. V lost 6 bases, J lost 3 bases, and 13 bases lay in between.

The chain carries TRBV28 and TRBJ1-5; D is unclear. The CDR3 sequence is 12 residues long. Trimming shortened V by 10 bases and J by 4 bases, and 11 bases separated the two germline ends. CDR1 is MDHEN and CDR2 is SYDVKM in the germline V gene. This chain's CDR3 is CATSESNQPQHF. In DNA, the CDR3 is TGTGCCACATCGGAGTCTAATCAGCCCCAGCATTTT.

The J gene is TRBJ2-2, the V gene TRBV9, with 9 nucleotides matching TRBD2. V lost 1 base, J lost 6 bases, and 7 bases stayed unmatched. The CDR3 consists of 16 residues. In germline, CDR1 is SGDLS, CDR2 YYNGEE. The CDR3 nucleotides are TGTGCCAGCAGCGTAACTAGTAGCGGGAGTCCCGGGGAGCTGTTTTTT. Residues: CASSVTSSGSPGELFF.

The chain employs TRBV4-2 and TRBJ2-1; D remains ambiguous. V lost 1 base and J lost 6, with 13 bases in between. From germline, CDR1 is LGHNA and CDR2 YNFKEQ. The CDR3 extends over 15 amino acids. The CDR3 DNA reads as TGTGCCAGCAGCCAAGGCACTGCAGGTAGCAATGAGCAGTTCTTC. Its protein product is CASSQGTAGSNEQFF.

V is TRBV7-8 and J is TRBJ1-1; D is undetermined. Trimming shortened V by 4 bases and J by 11 bases, and 17 bases separated the two germline ends. This CDR3 contains 13 residues. The germline V gene encodes CDR1 SGHVS and CDR2 FQNEAQ. The CDR3 region has the DNA TGTGCCAGCAGCTCACTTGCTGGGCAGCGGGCTTTCTTT. It codes for CASSSLAGQRAFF.

V and J are TRBV5-5 and TRBJ2-1; tentative D call: TRBD2 (6 bases). Germline CDR1 SGHKS, CDR2 YYEKEE (reference sequence). The CDR3 covers 14 residues. Trimming stripped 0 bases from V and 14 bases from J, with 18 bases between. This chain's CDR3 is CASSLAGGEGMEFF. CDR3 DNA: TGTGCCAGCAGCTTGGCGGGCGGGGAAGGTATGGAGTTCTTC.

This clone has only a few counts. The chain recombines TRBV21-1 with TRBJ1-1. TRBV21-1 is a pseudogene segment. This CDR3 region has 13 residues. In DNA, the CDR3 is TGTGCCAGCAGCCCCTCGGGGTGGACTGAAGCTTTCTTT. Its translation is CASSPSGWTEAFF.

The rearrangement uses TRBV5-1 and TRBJ2-1; 8 bases line up with TRBD2. The CDR3 is 16 amino acids. With V trimmed by 4 bases and J by 7 bases, 13 bases remained unmatched. CDR1 SGHRS and CDR2 YFSETQ come from the germline V gene. The CDR3: CASSPTMGLGLNEQFF. CDR3 DNA: TGCGCCAGCAGCCCTACCATGGGACTAGGTCTTAATGAGCAGTTCTTC. Variable domain in full (rest from reference TRBV5-1 and TRBJ2-1): KAGVTQTPRYLIKTRGQQVTLSCSPISGHRSVSWYQQTPGQGLQFLFEYFSETQRNKGNFPGRFSGRQFSNSRSEMNVSTLELGDSALYLCASSPTMGLGLNEQFFGPGTRLTVL.

The rearrangement uses TRBV29-1 and TRBJ2-6; tentative D call: TRBD2 (6 bases). Germline lookup yields CDR1 SQVTM and CDR2 ANQGSEA. The CDR3 is made up of 14 amino acids. The V end lost 4 bases, the J end lost 0 bases, and 7 bases lay between the germline ends. CDR3 loop: CSVGGVSGANVLTF. The DNA for the CDR3 is TGCAGCGTTGGGGGGGTCTCTGGGGCCAACGTCCTGACTTTC.

This clone showed up many times. This chain links TRBV21-1 with TRBJ2-6; TRBD2 is taken as the D call from the table, unchecked against the DNA. TRBV21-1 is recorded as a pseudogene. This CDR3 region has 12 residues. The DNA of the CDR3 is TGTGCCAGCAGCACCGCCCCTCGGGGACTGACTTTC. This sequence encodes CASSTAPRGLTF.